The 22 T cell receptor beta chains below come from one sample, sequenced in a study of neoadjuvant anti-PD-1 for oral cavity cancer. Profiled with immunoSEQ multiplex PCR; TCRdb holds only in-frame clones, not every one. The sample lists approximately 15,000 clones; 35% to 50% were seen once. Time point indicated: after neoadjuvant nivolumab, at surgical resection. Sample: tumor tissue, taken after nivolumab (anti-PD-1) treatment. The origin of the receptors is a person between 40 and 80 years old with oral cavity squamous cell carcinoma.

The table lists this clone with a few counts. The chain employs TRBV7-6 and TRBJ2-7; 8 nucleotides match TRBD1. CDR1 is SGHVS, CDR2 FNYEAQ, per germline. Losses at the gene ends were 2 bases for V and 6 bases for J; bases not matched to a gene: 3. The CDR3 has 13 amino acids. CDR3: CASSLKTGAEQYF. CDR3 sequence (DNA): TGTGCCAGCAGCTTAAAGACAGGGGCCGAGCAGTACTTC.

This clone is medium-sized (0.01 to 0.1%) by share. V is TRBV2 and J is TRBJ2-7; D is possibly TRBD1 (5 bases). The V gene's germline CDR1 is SNHLY and CDR2 FYNNEI. There are 12 residues in the CDR3. Trimming removed 8 bases at V and 6 bases at J, with 14 bases between. CDR3 in DNA: TGTGCCAGCCAAAGGGGTGACAGCGAGCAGTACTTC. Residues: CASQRGDSEQYF. The full variable domain, with the rest looked up from reference TRBV2 and TRBJ2-7, is EPEVTQTPSHQVTQMGQEVILRCVPISNHLYFYWYRQILGQKVEFLVSFYNNEISEKSEIFDDQFSVERPDGSNFTLKIRSTKLEDSAMYFCASQRGDSEQYFGPGTRLTVT.

This clone turned up a few times. V usage is TRBV14 and J usage is TRBJ2-2; 8 bases line up with TRBD1. The CDR3 sequence is 18 residues long. Germline V CDR1 and CDR2: SGHDN, FVKESK. V was clipped by 4 bases and J by 6 bases; unmatched bases: 16. The CDR3 sequence: CASSRFPPDRDVPGELFF. In DNA, the CDR3 is TGTGCCAGCAGCCGCTTTCCCCCGGACAGGGATGTGCCCGGGGAGCTGTTTTTT.

The genes are TRBV7-3 and TRBJ2-1; D remains unclear. The CDR3 has 14 residues. Germline V gene sequence: CDR1 SGHTA, CDR2 FQGTGA. V was shortened by 2 bases and J by 4 bases, with 9 bases between the two germline ends. The CDR3 is CASSLEGRYNEQFF. CDR3 bases: TGTGCCAGCAGCTTAGAAGGGCGGTACAATGAGCAGTTCTTC.

The chain employs TRBV9 and TRBJ1-1, with a tentative D call TRBD1 (5 bases). Germline V gives CDR1 SGDLS, CDR2 YYNGEE. This CDR3 has 15 amino acids. Trimming removed 0 bases at V and 3 bases at J, with 12 bases between. The CDR3 DNA reads as TGTGCCAGCAGCGTAGGGGGAGGGGTTGACACTGAAGCTTTCTTT. Amino acids: CASSVGGGVDTEAFF.

This chain links TRBV5-1 with TRBJ2-2; a weak D match, TRBD1 (6 bases). This CDR3 region has 17 residues. Germline lookup yields CDR1 SGHRS and CDR2 YFSETQ. V lost 0 bases, J lost 6 bases, and 18 bases lay in between. Here the CDR3 reads CASSLADRTSIAGELFF. DNA of the CDR3: TGCGCCAGCAGCTTGGCCGACAGGACGAGTATCGCCGGGGAGCTGTTTTTT.

The chain couples TRBV6-6 to TRBJ1-5, with 9 bases that match TRBD1. This CDR3 comprises 14 residues. V shed 5 bases, J shed 9 bases, and the junction held 8 bases outside the gene matches. CDR1 is MNHNY and CDR2 is SVGAGI in the germline V gene (reference sequence). The CDR3 DNA is TGTGCCAGCAGTGCAGAGACAGGGGGTATGCCCCAGCATTTT. It specifies CASSAETGGMPQHF.

Here the CDR3 reads CASSLIGLTDTQYF. The CDR3 nucleotides are TGCGCCAGCAGCTTGATCGGCCTTACAGATACGCAGTATTTT. The chain recombines TRBV5-1 with TRBJ2-3, with unresolved D. The CDR3 extends over 14 amino acids. The V end was cut by 1 base, the J end by 3 bases, with 9 bases between. The V gene's germline CDR1 is SGHRS and CDR2 YFSETQ.

This clone showed up just a few times. The rearrangement links TRBV6-5 to TRBJ2-3; TRBD1 aligns across 7 bases. This CDR3 contains 15 residues. The germline V gene encodes CDR1 MNHEY and CDR2 SVGAGI. The junction had 14 bases not matched to a gene; V was cut back by 6 bases and J by 8 bases. The CDR3 protein is CASRSGQIVGSTQYF. CDR3 DNA sequence: TGTGCCAGCAGATCGGGACAGATCGTAGGGAGTACGCAGTATTTT.

The chain has TRBV6-1 and TRBJ2-1, with D unresolved. Trimming removed 2 bases at V and 4 bases at J, with 9 bases between. Per germline, CDR1 MNHNS and CDR2 SASEGT. CDR3 length equals 14 residues. The CDR3 coding sequence is TGTGCCAGCAGTGAACTGGCCGGATACAATGAGCAGTTCTTC. Its translation is CASSELAGYNEQFF.

This clone was observed a few times. The chain has TRBV15 and TRBJ2-1, with 7 bases identical to TRBD1. The CDR3 sequence is 14 residues long. CDR1 is LNHNV, CDR2 YYDKDF, per germline (reference sequence). Losses at the gene ends were 1 base for V and 3 bases for J; bases not matched to a gene: 0. As DNA, the CDR3 is TGTGCCACCAGCAGAGGGGACAGCTACAATGAGCAGTTCTTC. Its translation is CATSRGDSYNEQFF.

In DNA form, the CDR3 reads TGTGCCAGCAGCTCCCCAACTAGCACAGATACGCAGTATTTT. Its translation is CASSSPTSTDTQYF. The chain combines TRBV5-4 with TRBJ2-3; D not resolved. The CDR3 covers 14 residues. Germline V CDR1 and CDR2: SGHNT, YYREEE (reference sequence). Trimming left V 3 bases short and J 0 bases short, with 8 bases between.

V usage is TRBV18 and J usage is TRBJ2-6; D is perhaps TRBD1 (6 bases). With 3 bases removed from V and 2 bases from J, the gap between germline ends came to 14 bases. The CDR3 spans 17 residues. CDR1 and CDR2 from the germline V gene are KGHSH and LQKENI. The CDR3 DNA reads TGTGCCAGCTCACCGGAGGACAGTAATGCTGGGGCCAACGTCCTGACTTTC. It encodes CASSPEDSNAGANVLTF.

This clone is a singleton in its sample. This chain's CDR3 is CASSLGGATDTQYF. Here the CDR3 DNA reads TGTGCCAGCAGTTTGGGCGGGGCCACAGATACGCAGTATTTT. The chain combines TRBV28 with TRBJ2-3, with D perhaps matching TRBD2 (6 bases). The CDR3 length is 14 residues. Germline CDR1 reads MDHEN; CDR2 reads SYDVKM. V shed 3 bases and J shed 2 bases, with 9 bases lying between them.

The rearrangement uses TRBV6-1 and TRBJ2-3, with 9 bases that match TRBD2. The CDR3 is made up of 15 amino acids. Germline assignment: CDR1 MNHNS and CDR2 SASEGT. J gave up 1 base and V 1 base, and 0 bases lay outside the gene matches. The CDR3 spells CASSEERGGTDTQYF. Written as DNA, the CDR3 is TGTGCCAGCAGTGAAGAGCGGGGGGGCACAGATACGCAGTATTTT.

The J gene is TRBJ1-4, the V gene TRBV6-6; 8 positions match TRBD1. Germline lookup yields CDR1 MNHNY and CDR2 SVGAGI (reference sequence). The trim removed 2 bases at V and 8 bases at J, leaving 7 bases unmatched. This CDR3 has 15 amino acids. The CDR3 bases are TGTGCCAGCAGTTACAATTGGCAGGGGGCAGAAAAACTGTTTTTT. Protein: CASSYNWQGAEKLFF.

The chain has TRBV19 and TRBJ2-5; 9 bases align to TRBD2. CDR1 is LNHDA and CDR2 is SQIVND in the germline V gene (reference sequence). This CDR3 region has 15 residues. Unmatched junction bases numbered 6, after V lost 6 bases and J lost 1 base. The CDR3 nucleotides read TGTGCCAGTAGGGTAGCGGGGGCGTCCCAAGAGACCCAGTACTTC. Encoded protein: CASRVAGASQETQYF.

This chain connects TRBV4-2 to TRBJ1-6; no clear D gene. This CDR3 is built from 18 residues. With 0 bases removed from V and 0 bases from J, the gap between germline ends came to 12 bases. Germline assignment: CDR1 LGHNA and CDR2 YNFKEQ. The CDR3 here is CASSQEATGRSYNSPLHF. The CDR3 DNA reads as TGTGCCAGCAGCCAAGAAGCCACTGGACGCTCCTATAATTCACCCCTCCACTTT.

By sample share, this clone is medium-sized. The chain uses TRBV29-1 and TRBJ1-1, with D unclear. From germline, CDR1 is SQVTM and CDR2 ANQGSEA. The CDR3 totals 10 residues. The germline V and J ends were trimmed by 3 bases and 6 bases, with 5 bases remaining between them. CDR3 nucleotide sequence: TGCAGCGTTGAGGTGGCTGAAGCTTTCTTT. Amino acid sequence: CSVEVAEAFF.

This clone was picked up a small number of times. The genes are TRBV11-3 and TRBJ2-5, with D possibly matching TRBD1 (7 bases). CDR1 is SGHNT, CDR2 YENEEA, per germline. This CDR3 contains 16 residues. With 5 bases removed from V and 4 bases from J, the gap between germline ends came to 20 bases. CDR3: CASSMSLPQGGETQYF. For the CDR3, the DNA is TGTGCCAGCAGCATGAGCCTCCCTCAGGGGGGAGAGACCCAGTACTTC.

The chain joins TRBV5-4 to TRBJ2-1, with 9 positions matching TRBD1. The germline V gene encodes CDR1 SGHNT and CDR2 YYREEE (reference sequence). After removal of 3 bases from V and 4 bases from J, the junction contained 8 bases not matched to a gene. There are 16 residues in the CDR3. In DNA, the CDR3 is TGTGCCAGCAGCTCTTGGGGGACAGGGTATTACAATGAGCAGTTCTTC. Its translation: CASSSWGTGYYNEQFF.

The gene calls are TRBV7-2 and TRBJ2-7, with TRBD2 matching over 9 bases. The germline gives CDR1 SGHTA, CDR2 FQGNSA. This CDR3 has 15 residues. J gave up 2 bases and V 5 bases, and 7 bases lay outside the gene matches. CDR3 residues: CASSTQAGGTYEQYF. CDR3 in DNA: TGTGCCAGCAGCACCCAAGCGGGGGGCACCTACGAGCAGTACTTC.